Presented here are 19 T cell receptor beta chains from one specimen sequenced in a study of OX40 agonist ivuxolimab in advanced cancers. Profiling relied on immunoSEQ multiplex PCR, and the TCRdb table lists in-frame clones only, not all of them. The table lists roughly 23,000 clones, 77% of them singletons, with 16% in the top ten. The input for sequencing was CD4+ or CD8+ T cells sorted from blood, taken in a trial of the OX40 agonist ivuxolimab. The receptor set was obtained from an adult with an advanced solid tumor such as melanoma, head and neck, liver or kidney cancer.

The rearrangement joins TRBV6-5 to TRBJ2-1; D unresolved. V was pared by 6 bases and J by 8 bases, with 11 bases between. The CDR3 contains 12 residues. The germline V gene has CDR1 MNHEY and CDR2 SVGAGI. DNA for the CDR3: TGTGCCAGCAGCCTCACTTTAGATGAGCAGTTCTTC. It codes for CASSLTLDEQFF.

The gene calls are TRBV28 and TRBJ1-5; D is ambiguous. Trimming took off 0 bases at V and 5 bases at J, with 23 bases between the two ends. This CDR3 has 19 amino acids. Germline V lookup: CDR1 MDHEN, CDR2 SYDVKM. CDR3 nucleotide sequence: TGTGCCAGCAGTTTATGGCCAAGGGAGGGAGTGGATCGGGATCAGCCCCAGCATTTT. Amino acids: CASSLWPREGVDRDQPQHF.

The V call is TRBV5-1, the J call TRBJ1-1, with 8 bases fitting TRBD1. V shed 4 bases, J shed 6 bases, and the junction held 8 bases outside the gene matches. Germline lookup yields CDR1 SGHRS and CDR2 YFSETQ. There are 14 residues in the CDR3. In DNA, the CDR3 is TGCGCCAGCAGCCTCGGGACAGGCCATCCTGAAGCTTTCTTT. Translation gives CASSLGTGHPEAFF.

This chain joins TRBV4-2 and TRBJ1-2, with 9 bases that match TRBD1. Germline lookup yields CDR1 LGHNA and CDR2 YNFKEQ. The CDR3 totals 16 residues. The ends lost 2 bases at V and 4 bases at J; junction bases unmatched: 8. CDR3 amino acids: CASSQHLQGARYGYTF. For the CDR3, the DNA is TGTGCCAGCAGCCAACATCTACAGGGGGCCCGCTATGGCTACACCTTC.

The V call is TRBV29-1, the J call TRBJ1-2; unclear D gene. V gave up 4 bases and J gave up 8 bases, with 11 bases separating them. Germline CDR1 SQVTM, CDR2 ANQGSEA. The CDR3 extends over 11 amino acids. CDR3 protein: CSVVIGLGYTF. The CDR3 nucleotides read TGCAGCGTTGTGATAGGTTTAGGCTACACCTTC.

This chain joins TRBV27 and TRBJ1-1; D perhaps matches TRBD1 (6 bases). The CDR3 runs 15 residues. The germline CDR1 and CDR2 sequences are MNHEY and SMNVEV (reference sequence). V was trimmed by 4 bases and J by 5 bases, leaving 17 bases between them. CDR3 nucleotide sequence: TGTGCCAGCAGTTCCCGGAACAGGGTAAGGACTGAAGCTTTCTTT. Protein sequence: CASSSRNRVRTEAFF.

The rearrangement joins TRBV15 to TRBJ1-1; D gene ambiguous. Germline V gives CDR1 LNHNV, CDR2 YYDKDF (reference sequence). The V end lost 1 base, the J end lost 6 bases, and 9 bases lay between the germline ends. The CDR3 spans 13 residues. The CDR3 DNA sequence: TGTGCCACCAGCAGAGTGCGGAGCGCTGAAGCTTTCTTT. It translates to CATSRVRSAEAFF.

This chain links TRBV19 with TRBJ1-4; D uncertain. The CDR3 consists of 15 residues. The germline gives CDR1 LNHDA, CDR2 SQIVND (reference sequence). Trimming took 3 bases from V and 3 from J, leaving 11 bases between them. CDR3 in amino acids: CASSMSGHSNEKLFF. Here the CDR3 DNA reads TGTGCCAGTAGTATGAGCGGCCACTCTAATGAAAAACTGTTTTTT.

CDR3 sequence (DNA): TGTGCCAGCAGTGACTCAGTAGGGGGTCAAGGCACAGATACGCAGTATTTT. Protein: CASSDSVGGQGTDTQYF. V and J are TRBV6-4 and TRBJ2-3, with D tentatively TRBD1 (6 bases). The CDR3 totals 17 residues. V was shortened by 0 bases and J by 1 base, with 14 bases between the two germline ends. In germline, CDR1 is MRHNA, CDR2 SNTAGT.

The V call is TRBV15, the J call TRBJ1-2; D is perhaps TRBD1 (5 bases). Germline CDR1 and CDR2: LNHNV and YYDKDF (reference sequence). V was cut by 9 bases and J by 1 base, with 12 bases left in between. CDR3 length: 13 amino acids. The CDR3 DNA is TGTGCCACTGAGGGGCAGAATAACTATGGCTACACCTTC. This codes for CATEGQNNYGYTF.

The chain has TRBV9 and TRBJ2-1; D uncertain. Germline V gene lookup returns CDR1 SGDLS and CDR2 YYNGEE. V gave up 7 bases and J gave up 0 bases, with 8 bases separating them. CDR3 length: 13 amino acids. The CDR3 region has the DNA TGTGCCAGCGCCAAGAGCTCCTACAATGAGCAGTTCTTC. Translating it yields CASAKSSYNEQFF.

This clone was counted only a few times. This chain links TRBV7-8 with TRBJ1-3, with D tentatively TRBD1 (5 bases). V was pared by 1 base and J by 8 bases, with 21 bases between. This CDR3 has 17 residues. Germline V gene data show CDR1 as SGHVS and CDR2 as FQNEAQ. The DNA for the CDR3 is TGTGCCAGCAGCTTAGAAGTCGGGAGGGGAAAATCGGACACCATATATTTT. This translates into CASSLEVGRGKSDTIYF.

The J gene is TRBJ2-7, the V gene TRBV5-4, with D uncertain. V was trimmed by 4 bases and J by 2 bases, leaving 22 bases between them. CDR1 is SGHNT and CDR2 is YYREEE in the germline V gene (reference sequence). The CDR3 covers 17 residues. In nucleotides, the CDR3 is TGTGCCAGCAGCCACATGAGGCTAAGGACGGTACCCTACGAGCAGTACTTC. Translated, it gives CASSHMRLRTVPYEQYF.

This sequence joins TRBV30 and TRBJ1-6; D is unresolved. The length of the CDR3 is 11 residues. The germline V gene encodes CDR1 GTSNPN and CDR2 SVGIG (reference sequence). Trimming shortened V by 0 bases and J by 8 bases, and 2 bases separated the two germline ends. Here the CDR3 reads CAWSVDSPLHF. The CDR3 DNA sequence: TGTGCCTGGAGTGTGGATTCACCCCTCCACTTT. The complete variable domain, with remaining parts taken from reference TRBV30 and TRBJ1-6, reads SQTIHQWPATLVQPVGSPLSLECTVEGTSNPNLYWYRQAAGRGLQLLFYSVGIGQISSEVPQNLSASRPQDRQFILSSKKLLLSDSGFYLCAWSVDSPLHFGNGTRLTVT.

In nucleotides, the CDR3 is TGTGCCACCAGCCTCCGGGAGGACGGCGCAGATACGCAGTATTTT. This encodes CATSLREDGADTQYF. The chain recombines TRBV27 with TRBJ2-3, with TRBD2 matching over 7 bases. V shed 10 bases, J shed 4 bases, and the junction held 14 bases outside the gene matches. The germline V gene has CDR1 MNHEY and CDR2 SMNVEV (reference sequence). CDR3 size: 15 residues.

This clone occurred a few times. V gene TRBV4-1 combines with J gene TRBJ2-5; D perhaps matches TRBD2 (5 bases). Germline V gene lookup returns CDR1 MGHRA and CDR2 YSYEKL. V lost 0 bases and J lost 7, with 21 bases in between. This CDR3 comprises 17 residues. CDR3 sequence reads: CASSQDWSGNLRGTQYF. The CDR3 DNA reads TGCGCCAGCAGCCAAGATTGGTCGGGGAATCTTCGGGGGACCCAGTACTTC.

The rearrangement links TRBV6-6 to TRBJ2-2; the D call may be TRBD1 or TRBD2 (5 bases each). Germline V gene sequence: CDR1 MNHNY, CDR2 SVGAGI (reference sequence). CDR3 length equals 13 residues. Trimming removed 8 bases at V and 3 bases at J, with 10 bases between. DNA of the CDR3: TGTGCCAGCGGGGTGGGGGACACCGGGGAGCTGTTTTTT. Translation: CASGVGDTGELFF.

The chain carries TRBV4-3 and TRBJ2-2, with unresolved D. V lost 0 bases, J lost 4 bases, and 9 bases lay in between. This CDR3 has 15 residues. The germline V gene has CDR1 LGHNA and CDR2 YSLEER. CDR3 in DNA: TGCGCCAGCAGCCAAGACGGCGGATCCACCGGGGAGCTGTTTTTT. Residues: CASSQDGGSTGELFF.

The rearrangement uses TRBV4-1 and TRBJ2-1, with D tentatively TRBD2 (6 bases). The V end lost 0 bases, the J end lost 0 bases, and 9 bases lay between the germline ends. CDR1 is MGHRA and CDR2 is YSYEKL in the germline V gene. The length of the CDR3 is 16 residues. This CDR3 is CASSQDLGGSYNEQFF. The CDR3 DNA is TGCGCCAGCAGCCAAGATCTGGGAGGCTCCTACAATGAGCAGTTCTTC.